This T cell receptor (beta chain) was sequenced in a study of HIV-infected patients and healthy controls. MiXCR, applied by TCRdb to the 5' RACE reads, yields one record per CDR3 protein. The sample includes about 63,000 distinct CDR3 sequences, about 15% of them seen just once. V was pared by 0 bases and J by 1 base, with 9 bases between. The length of the CDR3 is 14 residues. The germline CDR1 and CDR2 sequences are DFQATT and SNEGSKA (reference sequence). The sequencing sample was made of CD4+ T cells from blood. The clonotype was recovered from a human donor in good health. J is TRBJ1-1 and V is TRBV20-1; D gene unclear. The CDR3 sequence is CSARDVTENTEAFF. CDR3 coding DNA: TGCAGTGCTAGAGACGTTACAGAGAACACTGAAGCTTTCTTT.